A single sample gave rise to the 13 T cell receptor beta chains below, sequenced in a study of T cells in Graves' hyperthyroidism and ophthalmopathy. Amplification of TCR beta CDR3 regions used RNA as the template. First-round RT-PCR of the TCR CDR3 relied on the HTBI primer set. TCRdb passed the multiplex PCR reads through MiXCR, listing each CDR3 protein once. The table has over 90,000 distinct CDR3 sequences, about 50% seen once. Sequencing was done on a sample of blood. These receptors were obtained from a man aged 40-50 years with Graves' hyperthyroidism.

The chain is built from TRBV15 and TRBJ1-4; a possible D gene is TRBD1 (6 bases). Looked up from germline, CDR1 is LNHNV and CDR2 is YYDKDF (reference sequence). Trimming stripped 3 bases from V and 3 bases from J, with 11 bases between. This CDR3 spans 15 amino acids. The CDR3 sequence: CATSSYRTANEKLFF. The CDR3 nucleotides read TGTGCCACCAGCAGTTACAGGACAGCTAATGAAAAACTGTTTTTT.

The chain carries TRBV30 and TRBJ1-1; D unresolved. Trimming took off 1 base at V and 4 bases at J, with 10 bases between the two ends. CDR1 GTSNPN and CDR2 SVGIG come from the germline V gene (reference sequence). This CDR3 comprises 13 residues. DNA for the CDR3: TGTGCCTGGAGTGACGGTGCGGGCACTGAAGCTTTCTTT. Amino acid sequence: CAWSDGAGTEAFF.

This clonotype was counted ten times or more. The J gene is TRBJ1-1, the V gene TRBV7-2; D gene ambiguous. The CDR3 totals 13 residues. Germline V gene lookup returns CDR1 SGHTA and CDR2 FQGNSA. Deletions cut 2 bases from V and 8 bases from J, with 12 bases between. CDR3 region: CASSLSPGLEAFF. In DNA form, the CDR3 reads TGTGCCAGCAGCTTATCTCCGGGCCTCGAAGCTTTCTTT.

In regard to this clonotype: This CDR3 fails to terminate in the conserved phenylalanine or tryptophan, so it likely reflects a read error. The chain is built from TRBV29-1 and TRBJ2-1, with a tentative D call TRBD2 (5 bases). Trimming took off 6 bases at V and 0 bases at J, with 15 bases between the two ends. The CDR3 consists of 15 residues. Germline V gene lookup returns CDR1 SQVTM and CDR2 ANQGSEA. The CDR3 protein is CSVDTDSSSYNEQFP. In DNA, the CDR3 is TGCAGCGTCGATACGGACTCGAGCTCCTACAATGAGCAGTTCCCC.

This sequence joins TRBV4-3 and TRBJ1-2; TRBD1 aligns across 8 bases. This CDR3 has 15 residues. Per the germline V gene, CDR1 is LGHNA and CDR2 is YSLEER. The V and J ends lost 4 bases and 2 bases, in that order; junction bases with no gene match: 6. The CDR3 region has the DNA TGCGCCAGCAGCCTGGACAGGGAGGGAAACTATGGCTACACCTTC. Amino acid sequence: CASSLDREGNYGYTF.

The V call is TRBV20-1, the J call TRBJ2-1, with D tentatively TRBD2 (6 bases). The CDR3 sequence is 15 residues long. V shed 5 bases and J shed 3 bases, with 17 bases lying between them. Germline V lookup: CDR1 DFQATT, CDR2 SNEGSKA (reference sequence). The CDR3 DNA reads TGCAGTGCTGTCCGGGACTTGGCTGGCTACAATGAGCAGTTCTTC. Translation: CSAVRDLAGYNEQFF.

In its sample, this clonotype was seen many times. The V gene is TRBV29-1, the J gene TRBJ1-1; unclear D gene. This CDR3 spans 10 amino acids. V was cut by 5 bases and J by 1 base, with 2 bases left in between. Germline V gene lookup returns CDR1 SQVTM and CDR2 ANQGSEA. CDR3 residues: CSVRNTEAFF. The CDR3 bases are TGCAGCGTTCGGAACACTGAAGCTTTCTTT.

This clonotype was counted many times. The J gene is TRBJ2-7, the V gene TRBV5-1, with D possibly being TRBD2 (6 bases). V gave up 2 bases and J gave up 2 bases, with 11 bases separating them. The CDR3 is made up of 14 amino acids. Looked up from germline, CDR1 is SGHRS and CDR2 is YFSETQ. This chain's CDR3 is CASSFFSGAYEQYF. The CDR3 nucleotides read TGCGCCAGCAGCTTTTTTAGCGGCGCCTACGAGCAGTACTTC.

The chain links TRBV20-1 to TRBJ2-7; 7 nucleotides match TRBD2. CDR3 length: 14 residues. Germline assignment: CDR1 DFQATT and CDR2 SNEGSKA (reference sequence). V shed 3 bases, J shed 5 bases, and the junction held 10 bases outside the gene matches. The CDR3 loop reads CSARGVSGFDEQYF. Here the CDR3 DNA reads TGCAGTGCTAGGGGGGTTAGCGGGTTCGACGAGCAGTACTTC.

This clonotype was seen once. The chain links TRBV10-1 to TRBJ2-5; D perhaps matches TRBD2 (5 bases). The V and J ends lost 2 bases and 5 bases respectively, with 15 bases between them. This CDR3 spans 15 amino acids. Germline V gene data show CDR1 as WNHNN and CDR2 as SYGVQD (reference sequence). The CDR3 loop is CASSEAEDFHETQYF. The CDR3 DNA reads TGCGCCAGCAGTGAGGCGGAGGACTTTCACGAGACCCAGTACTTC.

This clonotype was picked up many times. The CDR3 DNA reads as TGTGCCAGCAGTTTGATGGGGGCTAACCAGCCCCAGCATTTT. Translating gives CASSLMGANQPQHF. V usage is TRBV12-3 or TRBV12-4 and J usage is TRBJ1-5; D perhaps matches TRBD1 (6 bases). V was trimmed by 3 bases and J by 7 bases, leaving 13 bases between them. CDR3 size: 14 residues.

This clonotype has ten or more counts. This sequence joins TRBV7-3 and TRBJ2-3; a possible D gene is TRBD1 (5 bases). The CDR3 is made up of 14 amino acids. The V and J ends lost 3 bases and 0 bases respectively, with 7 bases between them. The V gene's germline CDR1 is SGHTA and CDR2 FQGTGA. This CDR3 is CASSLQGSTDTQYF. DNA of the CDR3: TGTGCCAGCAGCTTGCAGGGAAGCACAGATACGCAGTATTTT.

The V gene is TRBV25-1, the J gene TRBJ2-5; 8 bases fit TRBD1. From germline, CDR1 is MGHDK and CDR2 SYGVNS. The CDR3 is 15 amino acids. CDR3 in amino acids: CAIGRQGPHQETQYF. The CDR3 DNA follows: TGTGCTATCGGTCGACAGGGGCCCCACCAAGAGACCCAGTACTTC.